This is a list of T cell receptor beta chains from one sample in a study of identifying expanded T cells in peripheral blood. The protocol was immunoSEQ multiplex PCR, while the TCRdb copy is restricted to in-frame clones and leaves out a portion. The sample lists about 58,000 clones, roughly nine tenths seen once, with about 3.7% in the top ten. Sequencing used blood. The receptors were gathered from a person aged 18 to 70 in good health. The CDR3 runs from the conserved cysteine through the conserved F or W. A D gene is named only where the DNA matches it firmly.

d_gene: -; j_gene: TRBJ1-3; v_gene: TRBV10-3; CDR3aa: CAIREGSGNTIYF
d_gene: -; j_gene: TRBJ1-1; v_gene: TRBV9; CDR3aa: CASSVAGRNTEAFF
d_gene: -; j_gene: TRBJ2-1; v_gene: TRBV7-2; CDR3aa: CASSLVHRDRNEQFF
d_gene: -; j_gene: TRBJ2-5; v_gene: TRBV7-9; CDR3aa: CASSLNFEGKETQYF
d_gene: -; j_gene: TRBJ2-3; v_gene: TRBV28; CDR3aa: CASKKLAYTADTQYF
d_gene: -; j_gene: TRBJ2-7; v_gene: TRBV5-6; CDR3aa: CASSLETRGEQYF
d_gene: -; j_gene: TRBJ1-1; v_gene: TRBV5-6; CDR3aa: CASSPRQNTEAFF
d_gene: TRBD2; j_gene: TRBJ2-3; v_gene: TRBV5-4; CDR3aa: CASSLSGRFTDTQYF
d_gene: -; j_gene: TRBJ1-1; v_gene: TRBV5-1; CDR3aa: CASSLRISRGTSTEAFF
d_gene: -; j_gene: TRBJ1-2; v_gene: TRBV27; CDR3aa: CASSRGGNYGYTF
d_gene: TRBD1; j_gene: TRBJ2-6; v_gene: TRBV27; CDR3aa: CASGQGTASGANVLTF
d_gene: -; j_gene: -; v_gene: TRBV2; CDR3aa: CASSPERYEQYF
d_gene: TRBD1; j_gene: TRBJ2-2; v_gene: TRBV5-1; CDR3aa: CASSLDRGTGELFF
d_gene: -; j_gene: TRBJ1-1; v_gene: TRBV7-2; CDR3aa: CASSLTGVNTEAFF
d_gene: -; j_gene: TRBJ1-1; v_gene: TRBV28; CDR3aa: CASRRRTEDTEAFF
d_gene: -; j_gene: TRBJ1-1; v_gene: TRBV29-1; CDR3aa: CSAANTEAFF
d_gene: TRBD1; j_gene: TRBJ1-2; v_gene: TRBV19; CDR3aa: CASRTGNYGYTF
d_gene: TRBD2; j_gene: TRBJ2-3; v_gene: TRBV5-1; CDR3aa: CASSPAIAGGSSDTQYF
d_gene: TRBD1; j_gene: TRBJ2-3; v_gene: TRBV27; CDR3aa: CASSLTGADTQYF
d_gene: TRBD1; j_gene: TRBJ1-6; v_gene: TRBV29-1; CDR3aa: CSVAHGAWGQRLKDCSPLHF
d_gene: -; j_gene: TRBJ2-3; v_gene: TRBV7-2; CDR3aa: CASSLGANRGTDTQYF
d_gene: -; j_gene: TRBJ1-1; v_gene: TRBV5-1; CDR3aa: CASREGPEAFF
d_gene: -; j_gene: TRBJ2-7; v_gene: TRBV7-2; CDR3aa: CASSNPGTYEQYF
d_gene: -; j_gene: TRBJ2-2; v_gene: TRBV6-5; CDR3aa: CASSYELGTGELFF
d_gene: -; j_gene: TRBJ2-7; v_gene: TRBV6-5; CDR3aa: CASSPPGHPAEQYF
d_gene: -; j_gene: TRBJ2-5; v_gene: TRBV9; CDR3aa: CASSSLDVGTQYF
d_gene: -; j_gene: TRBJ2-2; v_gene: TRBV4-3; CDR3aa: CASSQGTGELFF
d_gene: -; j_gene: TRBJ2-4; v_gene: TRBV7-2; CDR3aa: CASSLMGGQKGLAKNIQYF
d_gene: -; j_gene: TRBJ1-2; v_gene: TRBV30; CDR3aa: CAWSTVTQPGVYGYTF
d_gene: -; j_gene: TRBJ2-1; v_gene: TRBV7-2; CDR3aa: CASSVAGLYNEQFF
d_gene: -; j_gene: TRBJ2-7; v_gene: TRBV5-1; CDR3aa: CASSLGVSRWEQYF
d_gene: -; j_gene: TRBJ1-4; v_gene: TRBV6-1; CDR3aa: CASTGWASNEKLFF
d_gene: TRBD1; j_gene: TRBJ2-7; v_gene: TRBV5-4; CDR3aa: CASSLRGGLTSYEQYF
d_gene: TRBD2; j_gene: TRBJ2-2; v_gene: TRBV7-7; CDR3aa: CASSVSGTGNTGELFF
d_gene: -; j_gene: TRBJ2-3; v_gene: TRBV5-4; CDR3aa: CASSSEPSTDTQYF
d_gene: TRBD1; j_gene: TRBJ1-2; v_gene: TRBV6-6; CDR3aa: CASSYSDRGPYGYTF
d_gene: -; j_gene: TRBJ1-5; v_gene: TRBV21-1; CDR3aa: CASRVTGSKPQHF
d_gene: -; j_gene: TRBJ2-7; v_gene: TRBV5-1; CDR3aa: CASSGRDPAYEQYF
d_gene: -; j_gene: TRBJ1-1; v_gene: TRBV9; CDR3aa: CASSVGRGDTEAFF
d_gene: -; j_gene: TRBJ1-1; v_gene: TRBV6-5; CDR3aa: CASSLIAENTEAFF
d_gene: -; j_gene: TRBJ1-5; v_gene: TRBV10-3; CDR3aa: CAISESDSNQPQHF
d_gene: TRBD1; j_gene: TRBJ2-7; v_gene: TRBV29-1; CDR3aa: CSAGDRGHEQYF
d_gene: TRBD1; j_gene: TRBJ1-5; v_gene: TRBV5-4; CDR3aa: CASSLTGQGALSQPQHF
d_gene: -; j_gene: TRBJ2-5; v_gene: TRBV9; CDR3aa: CASSVRPEGTQYF
d_gene: -; j_gene: TRBJ2-1; v_gene: TRBV4-1; CDR3aa: CASSQGFGSVSYNEQFF
d_gene: -; j_gene: TRBJ2-7; v_gene: TRBV29-1; CDR3aa: CSVEGQGAEQYF